The present T cell receptor beta chain was sequenced within a study of cytomegalovirus exposure and HLA in healthy donors. Whole-study results and caveats: When a later analysis compared HLA-associated TCR beta chains with equally common others, the HLA-associated chains turned out to be more clonally expanded and to have lower generation probabilities. There were several of the most significant clusters that appeared linked to common viral pathogens in a later analysis.

Primers for the PCR totalled 60 Vbeta and 13 Jbeta. Sequenced by immunoSEQ multiplex PCR; TCRdb stores in-frame clones only, minus some. The top ten hold over 3% of the sample, which has some 140,000 clones, about 83% seen once. CDR3 length equals 13 residues. Germline values: CDR1 SSHAT, CDR2 FNYEAQ (reference sequence). With respect to this clone: Its antigen is unknown. One end of the junction fails to match germline, which may point to a read error.

Sequenced sample: PBMCs. This clonotype was obtained from a woman between 40 and 55 years old in good health and CMV-seronegative. The rearrangement uses TRBV7-7 and TRBJ2-7, with a tentative D call TRBD2 (5 bases). The CDR3 loop reads CASSLAEGYEQYF. CDR3 bases: TGTGCTAGCAGCTTAGCTGAGGGTTACGAGCAGTACTTC.